Below are 5 T cell receptor beta chains sequenced from a single sample in a study of cytomegalovirus exposure and HLA in healthy donors. The PCR contained 60 Vbeta and 13 Jbeta primers. Assay: immunoSEQ multiplex PCR; the TCRdb copy retains only in-frame clones and omits some. The table has around 110,000 clones, 79% seen once. Sequenced: PBMCs. All receptors come from a man aged 25-40 years in good health and CMV-seropositive.

The rearrangement links TRBV27 to TRBJ1-5, with D perhaps matching TRBD1 (5 bases). The CDR3 contains 15 residues. CDR1 and CDR2 (germline): MNHEY, SMNVEV (reference sequence). Trimming cost V 3 bases and J 1 base, with 10 bases left between them. Written as DNA, the CDR3 is TGTGCCAGCAGTTTTGCAGGGTTGAGCAATCAGCCCCAGCATTTT. Encoded protein: CASSFAGLSNQPQHF.

The rearrangement links TRBV20-1 to TRBJ2-7; D possibly corresponds to TRBD1 (6 bases). CDR1 DFQATT and CDR2 SNEGSKA come from the germline V gene (reference sequence). The CDR3 spans 11 residues. V shed 6 bases and J shed 4 bases, with 10 bases lying between them. CDR3 sequence reads: CSAKQGYEQYF. The CDR3 DNA reads TGCAGTGCCAAACAGGGTTACGAGCAGTACTTC.

CDR3 sequence reads: CASSPFGQGETQYF. The CDR3 bases are TGTGCCAGCAGCCCTTTCGGACAGGGCGAGACCCAGTACTTC. The genes are TRBV7-3 and TRBJ2-5; TRBD1 matches 8 bases. Germline V gene data show CDR1 as SGHTA and CDR2 as FQGTGA. The J segment lost 5 bases and the V segment lost 5 bases, leaving 7 bases of the junction unmatched. This CDR3 region has 14 residues.

The V and J genes are TRBV6-5 and TRBJ1-2; D remains ambiguous. CDR3 length equals 16 residues. V was trimmed by 2 bases and J by 7 bases, leaving 20 bases between them. Germline V gene sequence: CDR1 MNHEY, CDR2 SVGAGI. CDR3 in DNA: TGTGCCAGCAGTTACAGGGAGGGTAGCCTTCGTGGTGGCTACACCTTC. This codes for CASSYREGSLRGGYTF.

This clone has just one count. This chain connects TRBV18 to TRBJ1-6; tentative D call: TRBD1 (6 bases). The germline gives CDR1 KGHSH, CDR2 LQKENI. This CDR3 comprises 14 residues. Trimming left V 3 bases short and J 9 bases short, with 12 bases between. This CDR3 is CASSPAGASSPLHF. The CDR3 DNA follows: TGTGCCAGCTCACCGGCAGGGGCCTCTTCACCCCTCCACTTT.